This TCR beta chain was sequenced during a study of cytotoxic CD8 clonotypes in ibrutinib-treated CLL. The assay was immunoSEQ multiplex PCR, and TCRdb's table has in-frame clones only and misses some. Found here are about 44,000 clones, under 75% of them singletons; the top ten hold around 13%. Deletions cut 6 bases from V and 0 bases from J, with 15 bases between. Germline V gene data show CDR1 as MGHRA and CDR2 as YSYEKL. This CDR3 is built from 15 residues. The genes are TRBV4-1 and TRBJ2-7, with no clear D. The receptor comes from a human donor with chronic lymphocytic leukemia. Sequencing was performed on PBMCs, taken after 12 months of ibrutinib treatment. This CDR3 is CASSPPWPDSYEQYF. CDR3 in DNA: TGCGCCAGCAGTCCTCCATGGCCTGACTCCTACGAGCAGTACTTC.